The 28 T cell receptor beta chains below come from one sample, sequenced in a study of blood T cell repertoires in COVID-19. Repertoires were generated with immunoSEQ multiplex PCR, while TCRdb's copy carries only in-frame clones and drops some. The sample carries about 410,000 clones, 80% to 90% recorded once. The sequenced sample was peripheral blood. The receptors stem from a woman under 40 with active or convalescent COVID-19.

The chain combines TRBV2 with TRBJ2-5; 9 nucleotides line up with TRBD1. Trimming at V came to 7 bases and at J to 2 bases, leaving 8 bases not matched to a gene. Germline V CDR1 and CDR2: SNHLY, FYNNEI. The CDR3 runs to 15 residues. CDR3: CASKSRGTGQETQYF. Written as DNA, the CDR3 is TGTGCCAGCAAATCCCGGGGGACAGGGCAAGAGACCCAGTACTTC.

The chain employs TRBV6-5 and TRBJ1-5, with D perhaps TRBD1 (6 bases). Germline lookup yields CDR1 MNHEY and CDR2 SVGAGI. There are 13 residues in the CDR3. V was cut by 7 bases and J by 9 bases, with 16 bases left in between. The chain's CDR3 is CASKPGHRSPQHF. DNA of the CDR3: TGTGCCAGCAAACCGGGACACCGATCGCCCCAGCATTTT.

The chain combines TRBV6-1 with TRBJ1-1; no clear D. The ends were cut back, 1 base at V and 1 base at J, with 13 bases in the middle. The CDR3 runs 16 residues. The germline V gene encodes CDR1 MNHNS and CDR2 SASEGT. CDR3 nucleotides: TGTGCCAGCAGTGAAGGACTCCGGATAGGGAACACTGAAGCTTTCTTT. It is translated as CASSEGLRIGNTEAFF.

This chain links TRBV28 with TRBJ1-1, with TRBD1 identical over 7 bases. The CDR3 has 13 residues. Trimming took 6 bases from V and 12 from J; bases not matched to a gene: 13. CDR1 MDHEN and CDR2 SYDVKM come from the germline V gene. This chain's CDR3 is CASRTDRPRGTFF. CDR3 nucleotide sequence: TGTGCCAGCAGAACGGACAGGCCCCGGGGAACTTTCTTT.

The chain recombines TRBV6-6 with TRBJ1-1; D remains ambiguous. The V end was cut by 7 bases, the J end by 0 bases, with 9 bases between. This CDR3 contains 13 residues. Germline CDR1 and CDR2: MNHNY and SVGAGI (reference sequence). This chain's CDR3 is CASISQMNTEAFF. DNA for the CDR3: TGTGCCAGCATTTCCCAAATGAACACTGAAGCTTTCTTT.

The chain carries TRBV27 and TRBJ2-1; 9 nucleotides match TRBD2. CDR1 and CDR2 (germline): MNHEY, SMNVEV (reference sequence). With 3 bases clipped from V and 7 bases from J, the junction kept 4 bases outside the gene matches. CDR3 length equals 14 residues. CDR3 residues: CASSFATSGNEQFF. In nucleotides, the CDR3 is TGTGCCAGCAGTTTTGCGACTAGCGGTAATGAGCAGTTCTTC.

The CDR3 loop is CSVEAMNTEAFF. As DNA, the CDR3 is TGCAGCGTTGAGGCCATGAACACTGAAGCTTTCTTT. The V call is TRBV29-1, the J call TRBJ1-1, with D hard to call. The V end lost 3 bases, the J end lost 0 bases, and 5 bases lay between the germline ends. The CDR3 loop spans 12 amino acids. Germline lookup yields CDR1 SQVTM and CDR2 ANQGSEA.

This clone was observed once. The V call is TRBV7-8, the J call TRBJ2-2, with TRBD1 identical over 11 bases. The CDR3 is 16 amino acids. Trimming cost V 1 base and J 5 bases; bases outside gene matches: 3. Germline-derived CDR1 and CDR2 are SGHVS and FQNEAQ. The CDR3 spells CASSLVGTGGTGELFF. CDR3 nucleotide sequence: TGTGCCAGCAGCTTAGTGGGGACAGGGGGGACCGGGGAGCTGTTTTTT.

The chain couples TRBV30 to TRBJ2-2; TRBD2 might be the D (6 bases). V was pared by 0 bases and J by 1 base, with 9 bases between. The CDR3 totals 15 residues. Germline CDR1 is GTSNPN and CDR2 is SVGIG (reference sequence). CDR3 residues: CAWSVRGMNTGELFF. DNA for the CDR3: TGTGCCTGGAGTGTACGGGGGATGAACACCGGGGAGCTGTTTTTT.

This chain uses TRBV19 with TRBJ2-7; D is possibly TRBD2 (5 bases). V shed 3 bases and J shed 2 bases, with 8 bases lying between them. CDR1 and CDR2 (germline): LNHDA, SQIVND (reference sequence). The CDR3 has 13 residues. CDR3 protein: CASSITGTYEQYF. Here the CDR3 DNA reads TGTGCCAGTAGTATTACCGGGACCTACGAGCAGTACTTC.

The chain joins TRBV10-1 to TRBJ2-3, with D possibly being TRBD2 (6 bases). CDR3 size: 15 residues. Germline V gives CDR1 WNHNN, CDR2 SYGVQD (reference sequence). Trimming cost V 1 base and J 7 bases, with 15 bases left between them. CDR3 protein: CASSEWGLSRNTQYF. DNA for the CDR3: TGCGCCAGCAGTGAGTGGGGACTTAGTAGAAATACGCAGTATTTT.

This chain links TRBV24-1 with TRBJ1-4; D remains unclear. CDR1 is KGHDR and CDR2 is SFDVKD in the germline V gene. The ends were cut back, 8 bases at V and 5 bases at J, with 5 bases in the middle. The CDR3 totals 11 residues. The CDR3 reads CATIKNEKLFF. CDR3 DNA: TGTGCCACCATTAAAAATGAAAAACTGTTTTTT.

The chain has TRBV14 and TRBJ2-3; unclear D gene. CDR3 size: 17 residues. V shed 3 bases and J shed 2 bases, with 18 bases lying between them. Germline CDR1 and CDR2: SGHDN and FVKESK. CDR3 nucleotide sequence: TGTGCCAGCAGCCATCCGACTTGGTCGTCGTTCACAGATACGCAGTATTTT. Its translation is CASSHPTWSSFTDTQYF.

The V and J genes are TRBV18 and TRBJ1-1; the match to TRBD1 covers 9 bases. This CDR3 has 14 residues. CDR1 KGHSH and CDR2 LQKENI come from the germline V gene. J was trimmed by 4 bases and V by 3 bases; bases with no gene match: 3. CDR3 loop: CASSPGQGTTEAFF. CDR3 DNA sequence: TGTGCCAGCTCACCCGGACAGGGGACCACTGAAGCTTTCTTT.

The V gene is TRBV5-4, the J gene TRBJ1-3, with TRBD1 matching over 7 bases. The CDR3 runs to 17 residues. The J segment lost 1 base and the V segment lost 1 base, leaving 8 bases of the junction unmatched. CDR1 is SGHNT and CDR2 is YYREEE in the germline V gene (reference sequence). In DNA, the CDR3 is TGTGCCAGCAGCTTGTCACAGGGGTTCACTTCTGGAAACACCATATATTTT. Amino acid sequence: CASSLSQGFTSGNTIYF.

The chain recombines TRBV30 with TRBJ1-2; D remains ambiguous. Germline CDR1 is GTSNPN and CDR2 is SVGIG (reference sequence). The V end lost 3 bases, the J end lost 1 base, and 12 bases lay between the germline ends. The CDR3 sequence is 14 residues long. The CDR3 reads CAWRRETLNYGYTF. As DNA, the CDR3 is TGTGCCTGGAGGAGGGAGACCCTTAACTATGGCTACACCTTC.

This chain links TRBV27 with TRBJ2-2, with D possibly TRBD2 on 6 matching bases. Germline CDR1 reads MNHEY; CDR2 reads SMNVEV (reference sequence). This CDR3 spans 13 amino acids. Trimming took 6 bases from V and 2 from J, leaving 7 bases between them. CDR3 residues: CASSGGNTGELFF. The DNA for the CDR3 is TGTGCCAGCAGCGGGGGAAACACCGGGGAGCTGTTTTTT.

The V gene is TRBV3-1 (or the pseudogene TRBV3-2), the J gene TRBJ2-1; possibly TRBD2 for D (5 bases). CDR3 size: 14 residues. Trimming shortened V by 1 base and J by 4 bases, and 8 bases separated the two germline ends. The germline V gene has CDR1 LGHDT and CDR2 YNNKEL (reference sequence). The CDR3 sequence: CASSQVGGYNEQFF. In DNA form, the CDR3 reads TGTGCCAGCAGCCAAGTAGGCGGGTACAATGAGCAGTTCTTC.

The V gene is TRBV19, the J gene TRBJ1-3; TRBD1 might be the D (5 bases). Germline V CDR1 and CDR2: LNHDA, SQIVND (reference sequence). The V end lost 5 bases, the J end lost 0 bases, and 8 bases lay between the germline ends. The CDR3 spans 14 residues. CDR3 nucleotides: TGTGCCAGTAGTCCACAGGCCTCTGGAAACACCATATATTTT. It is translated as CASSPQASGNTIYF. Looking up the rest from reference TRBV19 and TRBJ1-3 gives the full variable domain: DGGITQSPKYLFRKEGQNVTLSCEQNLNHDAMYWYRQDPGQGLRLIYYSQIVNDFQKGDIAEGYSVSREKKESFPLTVTSAQKNPTAFYLCASSPQASGNTIYFGEGSWLTVV.

The chain joins TRBV6-1 to TRBJ1-5; D is uncertain. The germline V and J ends were trimmed by 2 bases and 5 bases, with 13 bases remaining between them. Germline V gene sequence: CDR1 MNHNS, CDR2 SASEGT. This CDR3 is 15 amino acids long. The CDR3 DNA follows: TGTGCCAGCAGTGAACTTGGCAGTCCTTATCAGCCCCAGCATTTT. This sequence encodes CASSELGSPYQPQHF.

V usage is TRBV7-9 and J usage is TRBJ2-1; weak D call: TRBD1 (5 bases). The CDR3 contains 14 residues. CDR1 SEHNR and CDR2 FQNEAQ come from the germline V gene (reference sequence). The V end lost 6 bases, the J end lost 5 bases, and 14 bases lay between the germline ends. The CDR3: CASRSLARDNEQFF. In DNA form, the CDR3 reads TGTGCCAGCAGATCCCTCGCCAGGGACAATGAGCAGTTCTTC. The full variable domain, in which reference TRBV7-9 and TRBJ2-1 provide the parts outside the CDR3, is DTGVSQNPRHKITKRGQNVTFRCDPISEHNRLYWYRQTLGQGPEFLTYFQNEAQLEKSRLLSDRFSAERPKGSFSTLEIQRTEQGDSAMYLCASRSLARDNEQFFGPGTRLTVL.

This clone was counted only a few times. The chain joins TRBV2 to TRBJ1-5; 10 bases map to TRBD1. This CDR3 is built from 17 residues. Germline lookup yields CDR1 SNHLY and CDR2 FYNNEI. Unmatched junction bases numbered 10, after V lost 6 bases and J lost 2 bases. For the CDR3, the DNA is TGTGCCAGCAGGGGACAGGGGACCCAACTAGGCAATCAGCCCCAGCATTTT. Protein: CASRGQGTQLGNQPQHF.

The rearrangement links TRBV20-1 to TRBJ2-5; TRBD2 agrees at 7 bases. Germline V gene sequence: CDR1 DFQATT, CDR2 SNEGSKA (reference sequence). Unmatched junction bases numbered 15, after V lost 3 bases and J lost 14 bases. The length of the CDR3 is 13 residues. CDR3 DNA: TGCAGTGCTAGTTCTTCGGGGCTAGCGGAGCCCTACTTC. It yields the protein CSASSSGLAEPYF.

V usage is TRBV7-9 and J usage is TRBJ1-2; D is possibly TRBD1 (6 bases). From germline, CDR1 is SEHNR and CDR2 FQNEAQ (reference sequence). V shed 2 bases and J shed 4 bases, with 11 bases lying between them. The CDR3 spans 14 residues. The chain's CDR3 is CASSLIGQIYGYTF. CDR3 in DNA: TGTGCCAGCAGCTTAATAGGACAGATCTATGGCTACACCTTC.

This chain uses TRBV18 with TRBJ2-1, with 8 positions matching TRBD1. J gave up 7 bases and V 4 bases, and 6 bases lay outside the gene matches. The CDR3 length is 14 residues. Germline V lookup: CDR1 KGHSH, CDR2 LQKENI. Written as DNA, the CDR3 is TGTGCCAGCTCACGAGACAGGGGTGGGAATGAGCAGTTCTTC. Translated, it gives CASSRDRGGNEQFF.

The chain joins TRBV4-2 to TRBJ1-4, with TRBD1 identical over 9 bases. Trimming at V came to 0 bases and at J to 8 bases, leaving 10 bases not matched to a gene. This CDR3 contains 17 residues. In germline, CDR1 is LGHNA, CDR2 YNFKEQ. CDR3 in amino acids: CASSQDSAGTGWEKLFF. As DNA, the CDR3 is TGTGCCAGCAGCCAAGATTCGGCCGGGACAGGGTGGGAAAAACTGTTTTTT.

This clone was detected only once. The sample carries other DNA sequences with the same CDR3. The V call is TRBV29-1, the J call TRBJ1-1; 9 nucleotides agree with TRBD1. Trimming at V came to 6 bases and at J to 2 bases, leaving 4 bases not matched to a gene. Germline CDR1 reads SQVTM; CDR2 reads ANQGSEA. This CDR3 has 13 residues. The CDR3 DNA sequence: TGCAGCGTAGTGGGACAGGGTAACACTGAAGCTTTCTTT. Its protein is CSVVGQGNTEAFF.

The chain couples TRBV6-2 or TRBV6-3 to TRBJ2-1, with 9 positions matching TRBD2. The CDR3 is made up of 14 amino acids. Germline V gives CDR1 MNHEY, CDR2 SVGEGT. V was clipped by 4 bases and J by 10 bases; unmatched bases: 8. DNA of the CDR3: TGTGCCAGCAGTTCAGGGACTAGCTCCACCGAGCAGTTCTTC. Encoded protein: CASSSGTSSTEQFF.